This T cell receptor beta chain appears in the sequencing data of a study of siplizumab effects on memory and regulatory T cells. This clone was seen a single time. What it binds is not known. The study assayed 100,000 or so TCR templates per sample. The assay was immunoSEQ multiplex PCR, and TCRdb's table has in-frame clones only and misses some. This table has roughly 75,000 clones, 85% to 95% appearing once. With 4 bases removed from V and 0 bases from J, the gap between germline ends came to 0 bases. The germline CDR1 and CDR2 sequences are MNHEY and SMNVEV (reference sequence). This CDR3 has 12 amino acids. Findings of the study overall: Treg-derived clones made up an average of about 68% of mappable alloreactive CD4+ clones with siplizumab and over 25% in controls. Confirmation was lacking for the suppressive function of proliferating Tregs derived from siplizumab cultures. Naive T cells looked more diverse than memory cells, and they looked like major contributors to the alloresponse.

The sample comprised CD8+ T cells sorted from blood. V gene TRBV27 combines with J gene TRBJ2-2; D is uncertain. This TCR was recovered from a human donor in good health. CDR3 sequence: CASSSNTGELFF. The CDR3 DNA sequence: TGTGCCAGCAGTTCGAACACCGGGGAGCTGTTTTTT.